This entry lists 10 T cell receptor beta chains sequenced from one sample in a study of cytomegalovirus exposure and HLA in healthy donors. The PCR ran on 60 Vbeta and 13 Jbeta primers. TCRdb's table, derived via immunoSEQ multiplex PCR, lists solely in-frame clones and lacks some. In the table there are about 140,000 clones, over 80% of which are singletons. The material sequenced was PBMCs. Receptor source: a female donor in good health and CMV-seronegative.

This chain uses TRBV10-3 with TRBJ2-5; D not resolved. Germline V gives CDR1 ENHRY, CDR2 SYGVKD. The CDR3 is 14 amino acids. The V gene lost 0 bases and the J gene lost 3 bases, with 8 bases spanning the gap. CDR3 DNA sequence: TGTGCCATCAGTGAGTCGAATAGCAAAGAGACCCAGTACTTC. Protein product: CAISESNSKETQYF.

The rearrangement joins TRBV5-1 to TRBJ2-2; TRBD1 matches 8 bases. V lost 3 bases and J lost 4; bases outside the gene matches: 5. This CDR3 spans 15 amino acids. Germline-derived CDR1 and CDR2 are SGHRS and YFSETQ. CDR3 sequence (DNA): TGCGCCAGCAGCTATGGACAGGGTATCACCGGGGAGCTGTTTTTT. It is translated as CASSYGQGITGELFF.

This chain links TRBV27 with TRBJ2-7, with 8 bases lining up with TRBD2. Germline trimming cut 2 bases from V and 5 bases from J; bases unmatched to any gene: 5. The length of the CDR3 is 14 residues. Germline assignment: CDR1 MNHEY and CDR2 SMNVEV (reference sequence). This CDR3 is CASSLPGLAHEQYF. The CDR3 DNA reads TGTGCCAGCAGTTTACCCGGACTAGCTCACGAGCAGTACTTC.

The rearrangement links TRBV27 to TRBJ1-2; the D is unclear. The CDR3 is 12 residues long. CDR1 and CDR2 (germline): MNHEY, SMNVEV (reference sequence). V was trimmed by 9 bases and J by 7 bases, leaving 15 bases between them. The chain's CDR3 is CASTSTGSGYTF. CDR3 sequence (DNA): TGTGCCAGTACCTCTACGGGGTCTGGCTACACCTTC.

This clone has only one observation. V gene TRBV27 combines with J gene TRBJ2-7, with a weak D call TRBD2 (6 bases). This CDR3 is 14 amino acids long. Germline assignment: CDR1 MNHEY and CDR2 SMNVEV (reference sequence). V gave up 5 bases and J gave up 2 bases, with 13 bases separating them. DNA of the CDR3: TGTGCCAGCAGTCAGGGAGGCAGGGCCTACGAGCAGTACTTC. This sequence encodes CASSQGGRAYEQYF.

V gene TRBV30 combines with J gene TRBJ2-5; tentative D call: TRBD2 (5 bases). This CDR3 spans 12 amino acids. Germline CDR1 is GTSNPN and CDR2 is SVGIG (reference sequence). With 2 bases removed from V and 9 bases from J, the gap between germline ends came to 13 bases. The CDR3 region is CAWSKGSFAQYF. The DNA for the CDR3 is TGTGCCTGGAGTAAAGGGAGCTTTGCCCAGTACTTC.

V usage is TRBV5-5 and J usage is TRBJ1-1; weak D call: TRBD1 (5 bases). Germline V gene sequence: CDR1 SGHKS, CDR2 YYEKEE (reference sequence). The ends were cut back, 4 bases at V and 0 bases at J, with 7 bases in the middle. The CDR3 spans 13 residues. CDR3 protein: CASSGDLNTEAFF. In nucleotides, the CDR3 is TGTGCCAGCAGCGGGGACTTGAACACTGAAGCTTTCTTT.

The chain links TRBV5-1 to TRBJ2-5; 10 bases match TRBD1. Germline V gene data show CDR1 as SGHRS and CDR2 as YFSETQ. This CDR3 has 14 amino acids. Trimming at V came to 4 bases and at J to 5 bases, leaving 5 bases not matched to a gene. CDR3 nucleotide sequence: TGCGCCAGCAGCCCTGACAGGGGGCGGGAGACCCAGTACTTC. Its protein product is CASSPDRGRETQYF.

The chain links TRBV14 to TRBJ2-7, with 10 bases matching TRBD1. Germline V lookup: CDR1 SGHDN, CDR2 FVKESK. After removal of 4 bases from V and 1 base from J, the junction contained 7 bases not matched to a gene. The CDR3 covers 16 residues. CDR3 DNA: TGTGCCAGCAGCCGAAGACAGGGGGCGAAATCCTACGAGCAGTACTTC. It translates to CASSRRQGAKSYEQYF.

This chain joins TRBV27 and TRBJ2-7, with 13 bases aligning to TRBD2. With 8 bases clipped from V and 4 bases from J, the junction kept 5 bases outside the gene matches. The CDR3 runs 14 residues. The germline gives CDR1 MNHEY, CDR2 SMNVEV (reference sequence). CDR3 amino acids: CASLRTSGSYEQYF. Written as DNA, the CDR3 is TGTGCCAGCCTCCGGACTAGCGGGAGTTACGAGCAGTACTTC.